This T cell receptor beta chain originates from a study of cytomegalovirus exposure and HLA in healthy donors. The overall study: Most genotyped donors, about 81% of roughly 400, had Caucasian-associated genetic ancestry.

The PCR had 60 Vbeta and 13 Jbeta primers. Clones were sequenced by immunoSEQ multiplex PCR, and TCRdb holds only the in-frame ones, with some missing. The table for this sample gives under 200,000 clones. Regarding this clone: Its antigen is as yet unknown.

Findings and limits, study-wide: TCR beta V- and J-gene trimming was later associated with a missense DCLRE1C variant. Most of the TCR beta V segments (in an earlier analysis) were productive either about 87% or about 30% of the time.

The CDR3 sequence is 14 residues long. The V end lost 3 bases, the J end lost 7 bases, and 12 bases lay between the germline ends. Germline V gene lookup returns CDR1 SNHLY and CDR2 FYNNEI. This clonotype was obtained from a man younger than 40 in good health and CMV-seronegative. V gene TRBV2 combines with J gene TRBJ1-4; a possible D gene is TRBD1 (6 bases). Sequenced sample: PBMCs. CDR3 in amino acids: CASSELRGGEKLFF. The CDR3 coding sequence is TGTGCCAGCAGTGAGCTCAGGGGCGGTGAAAAACTGTTTTTT.